This T cell receptor beta chain was observed in a study of T-cell reconstitution after alpha-beta-depleted transplantation in children. CDR1 is SEHNR and CDR2 is FQNEAQ in the germline V gene (reference sequence). The CDR3 has 15 amino acids. V was pared by 5 bases and J by 0 bases, with 14 bases between. Molecular barcoding with unique molecular identifiers was used for the TCRbeta library. TCRdb analysed the PCR reads with MiXCR anew, one entry per CDR3 protein. The data contain some 600,000 distinct CDR3 sequences, 10% to 15% of them singletons. On this clonotype itself: Its antigen is not known.

Overall study findings and caveats: At around two months after transplant, the alpha-beta T cells were reportedly derived from several hundred expanded clones that came from non-depleted graft cells. Counts and diversity of T cells one year after transplant came mostly from newly produced T cells.

The V and J genes are TRBV7-9 and TRBJ2-7; D gene uncertain. Sequenced material: PBMCs, mostly from graft donor cells, taken 360 days after TCRalphabeta/CD19-depleted stem cell transplant. The receptor's source is a male patient aged 10 to 17 who had a stem cell transplant for acute myeloid leukemia, so the T cells may come from the graft donor. This CDR3 is CASSLGRQSSYEQYF. As DNA, the CDR3 is TGTGCCAGCAGCCTAGGACGTCAGAGCTCCTACGAGCAGTACTTC.